A selection of T cell receptor beta chains follows, all from one sample in a study of T cells in Graves' hyperthyroidism and ophthalmopathy. TCRdb re-analysed the multiplex PCR reads in MiXCR, keeping a single row per CDR3 protein. The sample has approximately 570,000 distinct CDR3 sequences; about 20% are singletons. Specimen: blood. The receptors stem from a man in his forties with Graves' ophthalmopathy. The CDR3 runs from the conserved cysteine through the conserved F or W. Fields, in order: J gene, D gene, V gene, clone size, CDR3 DNA, CDR3 protein. A D gene is named only where the DNA matches it firmly. Clone sizes are given selectively: once, few, many, or a class where the clone is expanded.

TRBJ2-3 | NA | TRBV7-2 | many | TGTGCCAGCAGCTTTGTGAGGCCGACAGATACGCAGTATTTT | CASSFVRPTDTQYF
TRBJ1-6 | NA | TRBV7-2 | few | TGTGCCAGCAGCTCCGATGATCGACCCCTCCACTTT | CASSSDDRPLHF
TRBJ2-7 | NA | TRBV28 | many | TGTGCCAGCAGTTTACCGACAGAAAGTGGCTACGAGCAGTACTTC | CASSLPTESGYEQYF
TRBJ1-5 | NA | TRBV7-8 | NA | TGTGCCAGCAGCTTAGTAGTTAATCAGCCCCAGCATTTT | CASSLVVNQPQHF
TRBJ2-5 | TRBD2 | TRBV12-3/TRBV12-4 | NA | TGTGCCAGCAGTACGCGCGGGGGACAAGAGACCCAGTACTTC | CASSTRGGQETQYF
TRBJ1-1 | NA | TRBV20-1 | many | TGCAGTGCCCTTGGTGCTGAAGCTTTCTTT | CSALGAEAFF
TRBJ1-1 | NA | TRBV6-5 | NA | TGTGCCAGCAGTTACTCGAAGGGCGCCAGTAACACTGAAGCTTTCTTT | CASSYSKGASNTEAFF
TRBJ2-1 | TRBD1 | TRBV12-3/TRBV12-4 | many | TGTGCCAGCAGTCAAGTGGGGGACAGGGGTTACAATGAGCAGTTCTTC | CASSQVGDRGYNEQFF
TRBJ2-2 | NA | TRBV30 | few | TGTGCCTGGAGTGCCTTGGCAGACACCGGGGAGCTGTTTTTT | CAWSALADTGELFF
TRBJ2-5 | NA | TRBV7-8 | many | TGTGCCAGCAGCTTAGCCCAGGGAGGGACCCAGTACTTC | CASSLAQGGTQYF
TRBJ2-4 | NA | TRBV19 | few | TGTGCCAGTAGTATAAGGGCAGGGCCCAACGTGATCCAGTACTTC | CASSIRAGPNVIQYF
TRBJ1-2 | NA | TRBV7-2 | few | TGTGCCAGCAGCTTAGGACAGGCCCGTAACTATGGCTACACCTTC | CASSLGQARNYGYTF
TRBJ2-1 | TRBD1 | TRBV2 | NA | TGTGCCAGCATGAGGGGGCTCTACAATGAGCAGTTCTTC | CASMRGLYNEQFF
TRBJ1-1 | TRBD1 | TRBV29-1 | few | TGCAGCGCCTACAGGGGGCTGAACACTGAAGCTTTCTTT | CSAYRGLNTEAFF
TRBJ1-4 | NA | TRBV5-6 | once | TGTGCCAGCAGCTTGGACAGGAATGAAAAACTGTTTTTT | CASSLDRNEKLFF
TRBJ1-1 | NA | TRBV3-1 | many | TGTGCCAGCAGCCAAGATCTTCGGGGAGCAGCTTTCTTT | CASSQDLRGAAFF
TRBJ2-2 | NA | TRBV7-9 | NA | TGTGCCAGCAGCTCCCAATCTAGTAGGTTCGGGGAGCTGTTTTTT | CASSSQSSRFGELFF
TRBJ2-7 | NA | TRBV13 | NA | TGTGCCAGCAGCTTAAACCCCGGACAGCTTCCCTCCTACGAGCAGTACTTC | CASSLNPGQLPSYEQYF
TRBJ2-7 | TRBD2 | TRBV12-3/TRBV12-4 | NA | TGTGCCAGCAGTGGATGGGGGGGCTACGAGCAGTACTTC | CASSGWGGYEQYF
TRBJ2-3 | NA | TRBV6-1 | few | TGTGCCAGCAGTTATAGGAGTCCCACAGATACGCAGTATTTT | CASSYRSPTDTQYF
TRBJ2-7 | NA | TRBV28 | many | TGTGCCAGCAAGGGTCCACTCTCCTACGAGCAGTACTTC | CASKGPLSYEQYF
TRBJ1-4 | NA | TRBV7-8 | NA | TGTGCCAGCAGCTCCCGGGCAGGGAATGAAAAACTGTTTTTT | CASSSRAGNEKLFF
TRBJ2-2 | NA | TRBV5-1 | NA | TGCGCCAGCACCCCGCCGGGGCGTTTGAACACCGGGGAGCTGTTTTTT | CASTPPGRLNTGELFF
TRBJ2-1 | NA | TRBV20-1 | few | TGCAGTGCTATCAGGGGGGCCAATGAGCAGTTCTTC | CSAIRGANEQFF
TRBJ1-2 | NA | TRBV10-3 | few | TGTGCCATCAGTGAGTCGGAAGGTCGGGGTGGCTACACCTTC | CAISESEGRGGYTF
TRBJ1-4 | TRBD1 | TRBV10-3 | once | TGTGCCATCAGAGCCAAAGACGGACAGGGCGACAATGAAAAACTGTTTTTT | CAIRAKDGQGDNEKLFF
TRBJ2-3 | NA | TRBV6-6 | NA | TGTGCCAGCAGTTACTTCCCAACAGATACGCAGTATTTT | CASSYFPTDTQYF
TRBJ1-6 | NA | TRBV10-3 | NA | TGTGCCATCAGTGGGAACCTGTCACCCCTCCACTTT | CAISGNLSPLHF
TRBJ2-1 | TRBD1 | TRBV5-1 | few | TGCGCCAGCAGCTTGGGTGGGACAGGGTACCATGAGCAGTTCTTC | CASSLGGTGYHEQFF
TRBJ1-4 | NA | TRBV29-1 | few | TGCAGCGTTCTGGGATCGGGAACTAATGAAAAACTGTTTTTT | CSVLGSGTNEKLFF
TRBJ2-7 | NA | TRBV3-1 | many | TGTGCCAGCAGCCAAGAAGGAGTGGGTTACGAGCAGTACTTC | CASSQEGVGYEQYF
TRBJ2-1 | NA | TRBV28 | many | TGTGCCAGCAGTTTAAAGGTTCCGGCTAGGGGGTATGAGCAGTTCTTC | CASSLKVPARGYEQFF
TRBJ2-7 | TRBD2 | TRBV12-3/TRBV12-4 | NA | TGTGCCAGCAGCCTAACCGGGACTATCTCCTACGAGCAGTACTTC | CASSLTGTISYEQYF
TRBJ2-3 | NA | TRBV5-1 | few | TGCGCCAGCAGTAGCTCCCTAGGTGCGCAGTATTTT | CASSSSLGAQYF
TRBJ2-7 | NA | TRBV29-1 | NA | TGCAGCGTTGATTCCGGGCCCCACGAGCAGTACTTC | CSVDSGPHEQYF
TRBJ2-2 | NA | TRBV7-8 | NA | TGTGCCAGCAGCCAAGAGAAGCGGATAGACACCGGGGAGCTGTTTTTT | CASSQEKRIDTGELFF
TRBJ2-7 | NA | TRBV12-3/TRBV12-4 | few | TGTGCCAGCAGTTTGACTAGGAGGGACTACGAGCAGTACTTC | CASSLTRRDYEQYF
TRBJ1-2 | NA | TRBV30 | many | TGTGCCTGGAGTGAAAGGGCTGGCTACACCTTC | CAWSERAGYTF
TRBJ2-7 | NA | TRBV18 | many | TGTGCCAGCTCACCAGGGGAGAGCTCCTACGAGCAGTACTTC | CASSPGESSYEQYF
TRBJ1-2 | NA | TRBV3-1 | many | TGTGCCAGCAGCCAAACAGGACGCTATGGCTACACCTTC | CASSQTGRYGYTF
TRBJ2-3 | NA | TRBV28 | many | TGTGCCAGCAGCCCTACCATGAACTCCTATCCCCCAGATACGCAGTATTTT | CASSPTMNSYPPDTQYF
TRBJ2-7 | TRBD1 | TRBV28 | many | TGTGCCAGCAGTGACAGGGTCCCCTACGAGCAGTACTTC | CASSDRVPYEQYF
TRBJ2-5 | TRBD1 | TRBV6-1 | NA | TGTGCCAGTAACGCAGGGGGCCAAGAGACCCAGTACTTC | CASNAGGQETQYF
TRBJ2-7 | NA | TRBV7-2 | many | TGTGCCAGCAGCTCGGGGGGACAGAACTACGAGCAGTACTTC | CASSSGGQNYEQYF